The 21 T cell receptor beta chains given below trace back to one sample, sequenced in a study of Ad26.COV2.S vaccination and SARS-CoV-2 variants. Clones were read by immunoSEQ multiplex PCR, and TCRdb kept only the in-frame ones, dropping some. The sample records approximately 400,000 clones, about 85% being singletons. Treatment of the sample: approximately 18 received Ad26.COV2.S at low or high dose, single or two shots; 5 received placebo; per-sample allocation not given. Samples analyzed were those drawn on day 63 after the first vaccine or placebo injection. The sequencing used peripheral blood, collected in a trial of Ad26.COV2.S vaccine versus placebo. The receptors were sampled from a person between 18 and 60 years old who received the Ad26.COV2.S COVID-19 vaccine or a placebo.

V is TRBV27 and J is TRBJ2-7, with D maybe TRBD2 (5 bases). Trimming pared 5 bases from V and 2 bases from J, leaving 13 bases between. This CDR3 contains 14 residues. The V gene's germline CDR1 is MNHEY and CDR2 SMNVEV (reference sequence). This CDR3 reads CASSRKDLTYEQYF. CDR3 nucleotide sequence: TGTGCCAGCAGTCGAAAGGACTTAACCTACGAGCAGTACTTC.

The rearrangement links TRBV3-1 (or the pseudogene TRBV3-2) to TRBJ2-7, with D maybe TRBD2 (5 bases). Germline CDR1 LGHDT, CDR2 YNNKEL (reference sequence). The CDR3 totals 14 residues. Trimming took 4 bases from V and 0 from J, leaving 10 bases between them. The DNA of the CDR3 is TGTGCCAGCAGCCGTTTCCGGGACTCCTACGAGCAGTACTTC. Translating gives CASSRFRDSYEQYF.

V gene TRBV2 combines with J gene TRBJ1-2; tentative D call: TRBD1 (5 bases). The CDR3 has 13 residues. Per germline, CDR1 SNHLY and CDR2 FYNNEI. With 4 bases removed from V and 2 bases from J, the gap between germline ends came to 8 bases. Written as DNA, the CDR3 is TGTGCCAGCAGTGCAGGGATCAACTATGGCTACACCTTC. Translation gives CASSAGINYGYTF.

The V and J genes are TRBV28 and TRBJ1-1; TRBD1 might be the D (5 bases). CDR1 MDHEN and CDR2 SYDVKM come from the germline V gene. The CDR3 sequence is 11 residues long. Trimming took 7 bases from V and 12 from J, leaving 15 bases between them. CDR3 sequence (DNA): TGTGCCAGCACTATGGGGCGTGGGACTTTCTTT. Its protein is CASTMGRGTFF.

The J gene is TRBJ1-5, the V gene TRBV7-5. TRBV7-5 is recorded as a pseudogene. The CDR3 runs to 15 residues. The CDR3 loop reads CVRSAREDSNQPQHF. CDR3 sequence (DNA): TGTGTCAGAAGCGCCCGGGAAGATAGCAATCAGCCCCAGCATTTT.

The chain carries TRBV11-2 and TRBJ2-7; unclear D gene. Between the trimmed V and J ends, which lost 5 bases and 0 bases, there was a span of 5 bases. The CDR3 loop spans 12 amino acids. Germline V gene sequence: CDR1 SGHAT, CDR2 FQNNGV. CDR3 amino acids: CASSAHSYEQYF. CDR3 DNA: TGTGCCAGCAGCGCCCACTCCTACGAGCAGTACTTC.

V is TRBV6-6 and J is TRBJ1-3; D is uncertain. The CDR3 totals 14 residues. Trimming stripped 5 bases from V and 4 bases from J, with 12 bases between. CDR1 is MNHNY, CDR2 SVGAGI, per germline (reference sequence). CDR3 DNA: TGTGCCAGCAGTCTTGGGCTGGAGGGAAACACCATATATTTT. Translation gives CASSLGLEGNTIYF.

V and J are TRBV5-4 and TRBJ2-5; TRBD2 matches at 9 bases. CDR1 and CDR2 (germline): SGHNT, YYREEE (reference sequence). The V gene end was trimmed by 1 base and the J gene end by 5 bases; junction bases not matched to a gene: 6. This CDR3 is built from 15 residues. Written as DNA, the CDR3 is TGTGCCAGCAGCTTGAGTAGCGGGAGTGGGGAGACCCAGTACTTC. Translation: CASSLSSGSGETQYF.

The CDR3 coding sequence is TGTGCCAGCAGCGCCCCACGAGAGGGGACGACCTACGAGCAGTACTTC. It yields the protein CASSAPREGTTYEQYF. The chain is built from TRBV28 and TRBJ2-7, with D possibly being TRBD1 or TRBD2 (5 bases each). Trimming took off 6 bases at V and 2 bases at J, with 20 bases between the two ends. Germline V gene lookup returns CDR1 MDHEN and CDR2 SYDVKM. The CDR3 has 16 residues.

V usage is TRBV29-1 and J usage is TRBJ1-4; 7 nucleotides agree with TRBD1. CDR3 length: 15 amino acids. CDR1 SQVTM and CDR2 ANQGSEA come from the germline V gene. Trimming took 4 bases from V and 10 from J; bases not matched to a gene: 15. CDR3 sequence (DNA): TGCAGCGTTGGGACGGGACAGTCCTTCACCGGAAAACTGTTTTTT. This gives the protein CSVGTGQSFTGKLFF.

V usage is TRBV6-2 or TRBV6-3 and J usage is TRBJ2-7; D gene unclear. CDR3 length: 16 residues. The V gene lost 0 bases and the J gene lost 2 bases, with 14 bases spanning the gap. Germline CDR1 is MNHEY and CDR2 is SVGEGT. The CDR3 here is CASSYSGSDLTYEQYF. The DNA for the CDR3 is TGTGCCAGCAGTTACTCTGGGTCCGACCTTACCTACGAGCAGTACTTC.

With regard to this clone: This specimen includes other DNA sequences encoding the same CDR3. V and J are TRBV18 and TRBJ2-6; 7 bases fit TRBD1. The germline V gene encodes CDR1 KGHSH and CDR2 LQKENI. This CDR3 has 15 amino acids. V lost 3 bases to trimming and J lost 2 bases; unmatched junction nucleotides: 1. Written as DNA, the CDR3 is TGTGCCAGCTCACCTCAGGGGGCTGGGGCCAACGTCCTGACTTTC. Protein: CASSPQGAGANVLTF.

The J gene is TRBJ2-1, the V gene TRBV27; possibly TRBD1 or TRBD2 for D (5 bases each). CDR3 length equals 14 residues. V was pared by 7 bases and J by 8 bases, with 18 bases between. Germline V CDR1 and CDR2: MNHEY, SMNVEV (reference sequence). The CDR3: CASTFQGPEHEQFF. The CDR3 DNA follows: TGTGCCAGCACCTTCCAGGGACCGGAGCATGAGCAGTTCTTC.

This clone occurred once. CDR3 sequence reads: CASSRVTGDYEQYF. The DNA of the CDR3 is TGTGCCAGTAGTCGAGTGACAGGGGACTACGAGCAGTACTTC. The chain links TRBV19 to TRBJ2-7; 8 bases match TRBD1. J lost 3 bases, V lost 5 bases, and 6 bases had no gene match. This CDR3 region has 14 residues. Germline lookup yields CDR1 LNHDA and CDR2 SQIVND (reference sequence).

This clone was recorded a few times. The chain couples TRBV6-5 to TRBJ1-6, with 7 bases identical to TRBD1. This CDR3 has 16 residues. V lost 2 bases and J lost 7; bases outside the gene matches: 8. Germline-derived CDR1 and CDR2 are MNHEY and SVGAGI. In DNA form, the CDR3 reads TGTGCCAGCAGTTACAGAAGGACAGGTTTAAATTCACCCCTCCACTTT. Its protein is CASSYRRTGLNSPLHF.

The rearrangement uses TRBV29-1 and TRBJ2-5; possibly TRBD1 for D (6 bases). Trimming stripped 4 bases from V and 4 bases from J, with 16 bases between. This CDR3 comprises 14 residues. Germline CDR1 reads SQVTM; CDR2 reads ANQGSEA. The CDR3 spells CSVAGQGRGETQYF. Written as DNA, the CDR3 is TGCAGCGTTGCAGGCCAGGGGAGAGGAGAGACCCAGTACTTC.

This chain joins TRBV27 and TRBJ2-1, with TRBD2 matching over 10 bases. The CDR3 runs 16 residues. Germline V gene sequence: CDR1 MNHEY, CDR2 SMNVEV (reference sequence). The trim removed 3 bases at V and 9 bases at J, leaving 11 bases unmatched. CDR3 DNA sequence: TGTGCCAGCAGTTTTCCCTCGCTAGCGGGAGTGGTTGAGCAGTTCTTC. It translates to CASSFPSLAGVVEQFF.

V gene TRBV3-1 (or the pseudogene TRBV3-2) combines with J gene TRBJ1-4; tentative D call: TRBD1 (6 bases). The length of the CDR3 is 15 residues. V was shortened by 0 bases and J by 6 bases, with 11 bases between the two germline ends. Germline V gene data show CDR1 as LGHDT and CDR2 as YNNKEL (reference sequence). The CDR3 is CASSQDRGIDEKLFF. In DNA, the CDR3 is TGTGCCAGCAGCCAAGATAGGGGGATTGATGAAAAACTGTTTTTT.

The J gene is TRBJ2-2, the V gene TRBV10-1, with 7 bases lining up with TRBD1. Germline-derived CDR1 and CDR2 are WNHNN and SYGVQD (reference sequence). The CDR3 length is 14 residues. The V segment lost 8 bases and the J segment 1 base; nucleotides outside the gene matches: 4. The CDR3 sequence is CASRTGLNTGELFF. In nucleotides, the CDR3 is TGCGCCAGCCGGACAGGACTGAACACCGGGGAGCTGTTTTTT.

V and J are TRBV7-9 and TRBJ1-3; 8 bases fit TRBD1. With V trimmed by 6 bases and J by 3 bases, 7 bases remained unmatched. The length of the CDR3 is 15 residues. The germline CDR1 and CDR2 sequences are SEHNR and FQNEAQ (reference sequence). CDR3 nucleotides: TGTGCCAGCAGGCGACTCGGGACAGGTGGAAACACCATATATTTT. Translation gives CASRRLGTGGNTIYF.

Only one count was recorded for this clone. The chain employs TRBV7-6 and TRBJ2-1, with 9 bases fitting TRBD1. The V and J ends lost 5 bases and 8 bases, in that order; junction bases with no gene match: 16. Germline-derived CDR1 and CDR2 are SGHVS and FNYEAQ. This CDR3 is 17 amino acids long. The chain's CDR3 is CASSPREGQGLYDEQFF. As DNA, the CDR3 is TGTGCCAGCAGCCCAAGGGAGGGACAGGGCCTGTACGATGAGCAGTTCTTC.